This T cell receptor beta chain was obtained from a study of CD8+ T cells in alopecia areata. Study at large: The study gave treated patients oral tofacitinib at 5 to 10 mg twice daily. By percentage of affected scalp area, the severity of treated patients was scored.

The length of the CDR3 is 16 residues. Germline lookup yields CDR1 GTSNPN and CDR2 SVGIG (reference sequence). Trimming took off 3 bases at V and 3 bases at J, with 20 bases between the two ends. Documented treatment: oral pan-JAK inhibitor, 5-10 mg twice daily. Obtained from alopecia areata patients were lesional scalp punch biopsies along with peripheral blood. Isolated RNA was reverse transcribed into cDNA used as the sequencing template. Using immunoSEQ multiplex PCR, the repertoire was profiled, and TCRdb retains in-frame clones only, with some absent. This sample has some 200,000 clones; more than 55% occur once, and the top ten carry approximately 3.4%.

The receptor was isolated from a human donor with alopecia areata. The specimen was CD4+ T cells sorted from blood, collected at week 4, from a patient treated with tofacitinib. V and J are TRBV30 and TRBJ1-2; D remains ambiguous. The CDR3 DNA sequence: TGTGCCTGGAGGGCTCGTGGAAACAGCGGATACTATGGCTACACCTTC. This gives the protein CAWRARGNSGYYGYTF.